Following are 29 T cell receptor beta chains from one sample sequenced in a study of control samples from healthy donors and cancer patients. The repertoire was sequenced with immunoSEQ multiplex PCR; TCRdb's copy has only in-frame clones and lacks some. The sample yields about 120,000 clones, more than 80% seen once. Sequenced material: blood. The receptors derive from a man aged 50-59 years in good health.

The chain recombines TRBV6-5 with TRBJ1-1; no firm D call. V was clipped by 8 bases and J by 1 base, with 8 bases between them. The CDR3 length is 12 residues. The V gene's germline CDR1 is MNHEY and CDR2 SVGAGI. The CDR3 is CASGRSNTEAFF. Written as DNA, the CDR3 is TGTGCCAGCGGCCGGTCGAACACTGAAGCTTTCTTT.

The gene calls are TRBV4-2 and TRBJ2-1; TRBD1 aligns across 12 bases. CDR1 is LGHNA, CDR2 YNFKEQ, per germline. The CDR3 is 16 amino acids. Losses at the gene ends were 6 bases for V and 6 bases for J; bases not matched to a gene: 9. CDR3 region: CASRDRDRGLGNEQFF. The CDR3 DNA reads TGTGCCAGCAGGGACCGGGACAGGGGGCTAGGCAATGAGCAGTTCTTC.

V gene TRBV29-1 combines with J gene TRBJ2-6; possible D gene TRBD1, 6 bases. Germline loops: CDR1 SQVTM, CDR2 ANQGSEA. This CDR3 is built from 17 residues. V lost 1 base and J lost 0, with 13 bases in between. CDR3 bases: TGCAGCGTTGAAGTTCGACAGGCTAGCTCTGGGGCCAACGTCCTGACTTTC. The encoded protein is CSVEVRQASSGANVLTF.

The chain recombines TRBV19 with TRBJ1-5; 11 bases are shared with TRBD1. J lost 7 bases, V lost 5 bases, and 4 bases had no gene match. The germline gives CDR1 LNHDA, CDR2 SQIVND (reference sequence). The CDR3 runs to 14 residues. For the CDR3, the DNA is TGTGCCAGTAGTGGACAGGGGGCCGGGCAGCCCCAGCATTTT. This gives the protein CASSGQGAGQPQHF.

The genes are TRBV29-1 and TRBJ2-7; D is uncertain. Germline V gives CDR1 SQVTM, CDR2 ANQGSEA. Trimming shortened V by 5 bases and J by 2 bases, and 10 bases separated the two germline ends. The CDR3 consists of 12 residues. CDR3 in DNA: TGCAGCGTTTCGAGAGGCCCCTACGAGCAGTACTTC. Its translation is CSVSRGPYEQYF.

The rearrangement joins TRBV15 to TRBJ1-5; the D gene is possibly TRBD1 (5 bases). In germline, CDR1 is LNHNV, CDR2 YYDKDF (reference sequence). The CDR3 has 15 residues. Trimming shortened V by 0 bases and J by 5 bases, and 11 bases separated the two germline ends. The CDR3 DNA is TGTGCCACCAGCAGAGATGGAACAGGAGATCAGCCCCAGCATTTT. Residues: CATSRDGTGDQPQHF.

The chain carries TRBV27 and TRBJ2-7, with 12 bases fitting TRBD1. V shed 5 bases and J 3 bases; nucleotides not matched to a gene: 8. Per germline, CDR1 MNHEY and CDR2 SMNVEV (reference sequence). This CDR3 has 16 amino acids. The CDR3 reads CASSLTGTGGSYEQYF. CDR3 coding DNA: TGTGCCAGCAGTCTAACCGGGACAGGGGGCAGCTACGAGCAGTACTTC.

The V call is TRBV4-1, the J call TRBJ2-3, with 8 bases identical to TRBD1. V shed 0 bases, J shed 4 bases, and the junction held 6 bases outside the gene matches. The CDR3 has 16 residues. Germline CDR1 and CDR2: MGHRA and YSYEKL. The CDR3 region is CASSQDPGGLPDTQYF. The CDR3 DNA reads TGCGCCAGCAGCCAAGATCCAGGGGGCCTCCCAGATACGCAGTATTTT.

The chain couples TRBV6-2 or TRBV6-3 to TRBJ1-6, with a weak D call TRBD1 (6 bases). Trimming took off 4 bases at V and 9 bases at J, with 25 bases between the two ends. Looked up from germline, CDR1 is MNHEY and CDR2 is SVGEGT. The CDR3 totals 18 residues. CDR3 loop: CASSFANRDPRYLSPLHF. CDR3 DNA: TGTGCCAGCAGTTTTGCCAACAGGGACCCGCGGTATCTTTCACCCCTCCACTTT.

This clone was seen only a few times. The chain is built from TRBV10-1 and TRBJ1-5; TRBD1 aligns across 7 bases. This CDR3 has 18 amino acids. Germline CDR1 and CDR2: WNHNN and SYGVQD (reference sequence). V lost 1 base, J lost 6 bases, and 15 bases stayed unmatched. The chain's CDR3 is CASSEYVGPDRVGQPQHF. The CDR3 DNA is TGCGCCAGCAGTGAGTATGTGGGGCCCGACAGGGTGGGTCAGCCCCAGCATTTT.

This chain joins TRBV12-3 or TRBV12-4 and TRBJ1-1; perhaps TRBD1 as D (6 bases). Trimming stripped 6 bases from V and 9 bases from J, with 17 bases between. The CDR3 runs 13 residues. The CDR3 loop is CASRDLQQGKAFF. CDR3 bases: TGTGCCAGCAGGGACCTCCAACAGGGAAAAGCTTTCTTT.

The V call is TRBV5-1, the J call TRBJ1-5, with D unclear. CDR1 is SGHRS and CDR2 is YFSETQ in the germline V gene. Trimming took off 0 bases at V and 4 bases at J, with 11 bases between the two ends. The CDR3 sequence is 15 residues long. The CDR3 protein is CASSLGGQENQPQHF. CDR3 DNA: TGCGCCAGCAGCTTGGGAGGTCAGGAGAATCAGCCCCAGCATTTT.

This clone came up a few times. The V call is TRBV6-6, the J call TRBJ1-4; maybe TRBD1 (5 bases). The CDR3 is made up of 14 amino acids. Germline V gene lookup returns CDR1 MNHNY and CDR2 SVGAGI (reference sequence). V was clipped by 7 bases and J by 6 bases, with 15 bases between them. The CDR3 protein is CASTREGQDEKLFF. CDR3 sequence (DNA): TGTGCCAGCACTAGGGAGGGGCAGGATGAAAAACTGTTTTTT.

J is TRBJ2-3 and V is TRBV5-4, with TRBD2 matching 8 bases. Germline V CDR1 and CDR2: SGHNT, YYREEE (reference sequence). There are 16 residues in the CDR3. V was pared by 2 bases and J by 0 bases, with 5 bases of the junction left unmatched. Here the CDR3 reads CASSLLAGRSTDTQYF. The CDR3 DNA reads TGTGCCAGCAGCTTATTAGCGGGGCGAAGCACAGATACGCAGTATTTT.

The V call is TRBV11-2, the J call TRBJ2-2, with D tentatively TRBD1 or TRBD2 (6 bases each). This CDR3 comprises 18 residues. V lost 2 bases and J lost 2, with 18 bases in between. CDR1 is SGHAT and CDR2 is FQNNGV in the germline V gene. The CDR3 protein is CASSLHRVGGSNTGELFF. The DNA of the CDR3 is TGTGCCAGCAGCTTACATCGGGTCGGGGGCTCTAACACCGGGGAGCTGTTTTTT. The complete variable domain, with remaining parts taken from reference TRBV11-2 and TRBJ2-2, reads EAGVAQSPRYKIIEKRQSVAFWCNPISGHATLYWYQQILGQGPKLLIQFQNNGVVDDSQLPKDRFSAERLKGVDSTLKIQPAKLEDSAVYLCASSLHRVGGSNTGELFFGEGSRLTVL.

The CDR3 reads CASSERGTEAFF. The CDR3 nucleotides read TGTGCCAGCAGTGAAAGGGGGACTGAAGCTTTCTTT. The chain couples TRBV6-1 to TRBJ1-1, with D maybe TRBD1 (6 bases). V was cut by 2 bases and J by 5 bases, with 6 bases left in between. Germline values: CDR1 MNHNS, CDR2 SASEGT. The length of the CDR3 is 12 residues.

V is TRBV7-2 and J is TRBJ2-2; D is uncertain. Germline CDR1 is SGHTA and CDR2 is FQGNSA. The CDR3 is made up of 14 amino acids. V lost 7 bases, J lost 1 base, and 10 bases lay in between. CDR3 sequence reads: CASTPVLNTGELFF. Written as DNA, the CDR3 is TGTGCCAGCACCCCGGTCCTGAACACCGGGGAGCTGTTTTTT.

The chain links TRBV6-5 to TRBJ1-2; a possible D gene is TRBD1 (6 bases). The V gene's germline CDR1 is MNHEY and CDR2 SVGAGI. There are 13 residues in the CDR3. The V gene lost 6 bases and the J gene lost 1 base, with 9 bases spanning the gap. CDR3 loop: CASSRQVNYGYTF. In DNA form, the CDR3 reads TGTGCCAGCAGCCGACAGGTTAACTATGGCTACACCTTC.

The V and J genes are TRBV4-1 and TRBJ1-2; D not certain. The CDR3 is 15 amino acids. Germline V gene lookup returns CDR1 MGHRA and CDR2 YSYEKL. Trimming cost V 0 bases and J 2 bases, with 10 bases left between them. The CDR3 reads CASSQDGWQNYGYTF. CDR3 DNA sequence: TGCGCCAGCAGCCAAGATGGGTGGCAGAACTATGGCTACACCTTC.

This sequence joins TRBV10-1 and TRBJ1-5; D is unresolved. Trimming shortened V by 0 bases and J by 6 bases, and 12 bases separated the two germline ends. The germline CDR1 and CDR2 sequences are WNHNN and SYGVQD (reference sequence). The CDR3 extends over 15 amino acids. Here the CDR3 DNA reads TGCGCCAGCAGTGAGTCGATACGGGTTCCTCAGCCCCAGCATTTT. Residues: CASSESIRVPQPQHF.

The chain joins TRBV4-3 to TRBJ2-7; tentatively, D is TRBD1 (6 bases). This CDR3 is built from 15 residues. The V end lost 3 bases, the J end lost 1 base, and 13 bases lay between the germline ends. CDR1 and CDR2 (germline): LGHNA, YSLEER. The CDR3 coding sequence is TGCGCCAGCAGCCAGGAGGCGACAGGTTCCTACGAGCAGTACTTC. This encodes CASSQEATGSYEQYF.

This chain connects TRBV5-1 to TRBJ2-6; D perhaps matches TRBD1 (5 bases). CDR3 size: 18 residues. Deletions cut 4 bases from V and 0 bases from J, with 17 bases between. The germline CDR1 and CDR2 sequences are SGHRS and YFSETQ. The CDR3 coding sequence is TGCGCCAGCAGCCTAGGGGCCCAGTCCTCCTCTGGGGCCAACGTCCTGACTTTC. It specifies CASSLGAQSSSGANVLTF.

V usage is TRBV19 and J usage is TRBJ1-1; the D gene is possibly TRBD1 (5 bases). Germline V gene data show CDR1 as LNHDA and CDR2 as SQIVND (reference sequence). The CDR3 consists of 13 residues. V was clipped by 8 bases and J by 0 bases, with 10 bases between them. The CDR3 sequence is CASSTAMNTEAFF. CDR3 nucleotides: TGTGCCAGTTCGACAGCCATGAACACTGAAGCTTTCTTT.

The J gene is TRBJ2-3, the V gene TRBV15; a possible D gene is TRBD2 (6 bases). Trimming took 0 bases from V and 6 from J, leaving 13 bases between them. CDR1 is LNHNV and CDR2 is YYDKDF in the germline V gene (reference sequence). The CDR3 length is 15 residues. The CDR3 reads CATSRESGLADTQYF. The CDR3 coding sequence is TGTGCCACCAGCAGAGAATCCGGCCTAGCGGATACGCAGTATTTT.

This clone was picked up a small number of times. The rearrangement joins TRBV5-1 to TRBJ1-2, with D hard to call. Trimming left V 2 bases short and J 2 bases short, with 4 bases between. CDR1 and CDR2 (germline): SGHRS, YFSETQ. The CDR3 is 12 amino acids. The chain's CDR3 is CASSLGNYGYTF. CDR3 coding DNA: TGCGCCAGCAGCTTAGGAAACTATGGCTACACCTTC.

This chain joins TRBV12-5 and TRBJ2-5; TRBD1 agrees at 11 bases. CDR1 is LGHNT, CDR2 FRNRAP, per germline. The CDR3 covers 17 residues. V dropped 2 bases and J dropped 3; count of bases not matched to a gene: 8. The CDR3, as DNA: TGTGCTAGTGGTTTGATACCGGGACAGGGGGACAAAGAGACCCAGTACTTC. Translated: CASGLIPGQGDKETQYF. The full variable domain, rest sourced from reference TRBV12-5 and TRBJ2-5, is DARVTQTPRHKVTEMGQEVTMRCQPILGHNTVFWYRQTMMQGLELLAYFRNRAPLDDSGMPKDRFSAEMPDATLATLKIQPSEPRDSAVYFCASGLIPGQGDKETQYFGPGTRLLVL.

J is TRBJ1-2 and V is TRBV5-5; no firm D call. The length of the CDR3 is 14 residues. V lost 0 bases to trimming and J lost 4 bases, with 10 bases between them. The germline CDR1 and CDR2 sequences are SGHKS and YYEKEE (reference sequence). The chain's CDR3 is CASSLATDPYGYTF. CDR3 nucleotides: TGTGCCAGCAGCTTGGCCACAGACCCCTATGGCTACACCTTC.

The chain combines TRBV30 with TRBJ2-6; no clear D. This CDR3 spans 14 amino acids. Trimming took 1 base from V and 0 from J, leaving 4 bases between them. Germline-derived CDR1 and CDR2 are GTSNPN and SVGIG (reference sequence). The CDR3 DNA reads TGTGCCTGGAGTGAGGTCTCTGGGGCCAACGTCCTGACTTTC. The encoded protein is CAWSEVSGANVLTF.

This chain connects TRBV5-6 to TRBJ1-2, with a tentative D call TRBD1 (6 bases). Looked up from germline, CDR1 is SGHDT and CDR2 is YYEEEE. Trimming left V 6 bases short and J 4 bases short, with 16 bases between. The CDR3 runs 14 residues. CDR3 sequence: CASNLRQAGYGYTF. CDR3 sequence (DNA): TGTGCCAGCAACTTAAGACAGGCGGGCTATGGCTACACCTTC.